Included here is one TCR beta chain sequence, with context. Germline V gives CDR1 SEHNR, CDR2 FQNEAQ (reference sequence). V shed 5 bases and J shed 4 bases, with 15 bases lying between them. This CDR3 has 15 amino acids. The sample is drawn from a study of shared clonotypes between healthy human individuals. Profiling relied on immunoSEQ multiplex PCR, and the TCRdb table lists in-frame clones only, not all of them. The repertoire has 700,000 or so clones, 55% to 75% of them found once; the top ten carry under 2%. This chain uses TRBV7-9 with TRBJ1-3; tentatively, D is TRBD1 (5 bases). The sample taken for sequencing was memory CD4+ T cells sorted from blood. Subset specified: CD45RA-negative fraction. The origin of this receptor is a woman in her thirties in good health. The CDR3 DNA follows: TGTGCCAGCAGCCCGGGACGGCACAGGGGAAACACCATATATTTT. Protein sequence: CASSPGRHRGNTIYF.